Listed below are T cell receptor beta chains from one sample, sequenced in a study of shared clonotypes between healthy human individuals. Repertoires were generated with immunoSEQ multiplex PCR, while TCRdb's copy carries only in-frame clones and drops some. The sample includes more than 2 million clones, just under 95% of them seen just once. The specimen sequenced was naive CD8+ T cells sorted from blood. The receptors come from a man aged 18 to 29 in good health. Each CDR3 is given with its conserved first and last residue. The D gene is left open where the match is weak. Expanded clones are given a class, and other clones once, few, many or no size at all.

v_call	clone_size	j_call	d_call	cdr3_aa	cdr3_nt
TRBV11-2	once	TRBJ1-4	-	CASSPSHVAATNEKLFF	TGTGCCAGCAGCCCTTCCCACGTAGCTGCAACTAATGAAAAACTGTTTTTT
TRBV29-1	-	TRBJ2-2	-	CSVELGYYTGELFF	TGCAGCGTTGAGCTAGGTTATTACACCGGGGAGCTGTTTTTT
TRBV4-3	-	TRBJ1-3	-	CASSQEDGSGNTIYF	TGCGCCAGCAGCCAAGAGGACGGGTCCGGAAACACCATATATTTT
TRBV7-6	-	TRBJ2-7	TRBD2	CASSATSGSSYEQYF	TGTGCCAGCAGCGCAACTAGCGGGAGCTCCTACGAGCAGTACTTC
TRBV19	-	TRBJ2-7	-	CASSIDLGYYEQYF	TGTGCCAGTAGTATAGATTTGGGATACTACGAGCAGTACTTC
TRBV19	-	TRBJ2-7	TRBD2	CASSGTSGDYEQYF	TGTGCCAGTAGTGGGACTAGCGGGGACTACGAGCAGTACTTC
TRBV5-6	-	TRBJ1-1	TRBD1	CASRGGTGTEAFF	TGTGCCAGCAGGGGCGGGACAGGGACTGAAGCTTTCTTT
TRBV30	-	TRBJ1-1	-	CAYGGLNTEAFF	TGTGCCTACGGCGGGCTGAACACTGAAGCTTTCTTT
TRBV27	-	TRBJ1-1	TRBD1	CASSFGQGGSEAFF	TGTGCCAGCAGTTTTGGACAGGGAGGGTCTGAAGCTTTCTTT
TRBV9	-	TRBJ2-7	-	CASGPTTYEQYF	TGTGCCAGCGGGCCCACTACCTACGAGCAGTACTTC
TRBV13	-	TRBJ1-4	-	CASSWGDGANEKLFF	TGTGCCAGCAGCTGGGGGGACGGCGCTAATGAAAAACTGTTTTTT
TRBV5-1	once	TRBJ1-3	-	CASSPDSRDGNTIYF	TGCGCCAGCAGCCCTGATTCCAGGGACGGAAACACCATATATTTT
TRBV2	-	TRBJ2-1	TRBD2	CASSGTSGGSSYNEQFF	TGTGCCAGCAGTGGGACTAGCGGTGGGAGCTCCTACAATGAGCAGTTCTTC
TRBV4-3	once	TRBJ1-2	TRBD1	CASSQEDRGLYYGYTF	TGCGCCAGCAGCCAAGAGGACAGGGGGCTGTACTATGGCTACACCTTC
TRBV7-6	-	TRBJ2-7	-	CASSFRVGYEQYF	TGTGCCAGCAGCTTCCGGGTTGGGTACGAGCAGTACTTC
TRBV27	-	TRBJ2-5	-	CASSATGTQTQYF	TGTGCCAGCAGTGCGACAGGGACTCAGACCCAGTACTTC
TRBV6-5	-	TRBJ1-1	-	CASTEGKNTEAFF	TGTGCCAGCACTGAGGGGAAAAACACTGAAGCTTTCTTT
TRBV29-1	-	TRBJ1-2	-	CSVVDSQGYTF	TGCAGCGTAGTGGACAGTCAGGGCTACACCTTC
TRBV7-9	-	TRBJ2-7	TRBD1	CASSPGQGRVNEQYF	TGTGCCAGCAGCCCAGGACAGGGGCGCGTTAACGAGCAGTACTTC
TRBV7-8	once	TRBJ2-5	TRBD1	CASSPHWTGQETQYF	TGTGCCAGCAGCCCCCATTGGACAGGGCAAGAGACCCAGTACTTC
TRBV4-1	-	TRBJ2-2	-	CASSPRNTGHYTGELFF	TGCGCCAGCAGCCCGCGGAATACGGGACACTACACCGGGGAGCTGTTTTTT
TRBV5-1	-	TRBJ2-5	-	CASSLAPGTHQETQYF	TGCGCCAGCAGCTTGGCACCCGGGACTCACCAAGAGACCCAGTACTTC
TRBV28	-	TRBJ2-2	-	CASTRGVAGELFF	TGTGCCAGCACGAGAGGGGTAGCCGGGGAGCTGTTTTTT
TRBV7-9	-	TRBJ1-6	-	CASSTLSGSPLHF	TGTGCCAGCAGCACTTTGAGCGGATCACCCCTCCACTTT
TRBV4-1	-	TRBJ2-7	-	CASSQVGTGTDSYEQYF	TGCGCCAGCAGCCAAGTAGGGACCGGGACTGACTCCTACGAGCAGTACTTC
TRBV18	-	TRBJ2-3	TRBD2	CASSPYAGVGDTQYF	TGTGCCAGCTCACCATACGCGGGAGTTGGGGATACGCAGTATTTT
TRBV13	-	TRBJ1-1	TRBD1	CATTGAGNTEAFF	TGTGCCACCACAGGGGCGGGAAACACTGAAGCTTTCTTT
TRBV9	-	TRBJ2-3	TRBD1	CASSVQGARTDTQYF	TGTGCCAGCAGCGTACAGGGGGCTCGTACAGATACGCAGTATTTT
TRBV4-3	-	TRBJ2-7	TRBD2	CASSQTSGSSYEQYF	TGCGCCAGCAGCCAGACTAGCGGATCTTCCTACGAGCAGTACTTC
TRBV2	-	TRBJ1-4	-	CASSEYPESNEKLFF	TGTGCCAGCAGTGAATATCCAGAGAGCAATGAAAAACTGTTTTTT
TRBV4-1	-	TRBJ2-1	TRBD1	CASRDGTGGQGNEQFF	TGCGCCAGCAGGGACGGGACAGGGGGCCAGGGCAATGAGCAGTTCTTC